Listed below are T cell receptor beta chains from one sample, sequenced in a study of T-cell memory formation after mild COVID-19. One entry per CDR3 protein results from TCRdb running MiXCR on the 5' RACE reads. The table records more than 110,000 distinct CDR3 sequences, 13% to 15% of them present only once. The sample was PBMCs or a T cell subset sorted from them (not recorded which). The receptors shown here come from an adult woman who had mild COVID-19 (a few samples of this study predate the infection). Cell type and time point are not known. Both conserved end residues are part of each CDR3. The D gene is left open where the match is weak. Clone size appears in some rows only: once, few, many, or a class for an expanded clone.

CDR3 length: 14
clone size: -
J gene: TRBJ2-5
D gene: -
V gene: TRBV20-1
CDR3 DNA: TGCAGTGCTAGAGATTGGGCTAACCAAGAGACCCAGTACTTC
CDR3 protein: CSARDWANQETQYF

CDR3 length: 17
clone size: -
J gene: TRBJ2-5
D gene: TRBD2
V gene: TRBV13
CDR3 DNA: TGTGCCAGCAGCTTAGAGGTAGCGGGGGAGCTCCAAGAGACCCAGTACTTC
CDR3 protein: CASSLEVAGELQETQYF

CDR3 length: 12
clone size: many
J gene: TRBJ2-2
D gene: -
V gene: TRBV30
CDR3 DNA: TGTGCCTGCCAAGAGGGCACCGGGGAGCTGTTTTTT
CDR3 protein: CACQEGTGELFF

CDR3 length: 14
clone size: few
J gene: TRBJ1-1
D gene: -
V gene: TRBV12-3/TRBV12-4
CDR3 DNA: TGTGCCAGCATACGACCCGGGGATCACACTGAAGCTTTCTTT
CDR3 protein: CASIRPGDHTEAFF

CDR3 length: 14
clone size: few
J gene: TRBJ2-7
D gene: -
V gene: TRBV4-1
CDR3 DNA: TGCGCCAGCAGCCAATACGAACGGGGTGACGAGCAGTACTTC
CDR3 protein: CASSQYERGDEQYF

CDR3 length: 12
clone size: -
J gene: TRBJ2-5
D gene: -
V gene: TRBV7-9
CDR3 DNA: TGTGCCAGCAGCTACTTCGGAGAGACCCAGTACTTC
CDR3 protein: CASSYFGETQYF

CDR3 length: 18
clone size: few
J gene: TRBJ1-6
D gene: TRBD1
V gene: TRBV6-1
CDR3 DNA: TGTGCCAGCAGTGAACGGTCAGGGGGGAGCTCCTATAATTCACCCCTCCACTTT
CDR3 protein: CASSERSGGSSYNSPLHF

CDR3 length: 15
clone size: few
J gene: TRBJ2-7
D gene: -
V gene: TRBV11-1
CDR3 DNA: TGTGCCAGCAGCTTACCCGGCGGTTTATCCTACGAGCAGTACTTC
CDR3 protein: CASSLPGGLSYEQYF

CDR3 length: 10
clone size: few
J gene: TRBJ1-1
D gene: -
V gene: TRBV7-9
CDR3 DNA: TGTGCCTGTCAGGGGACTGAAGCTTTCTTT
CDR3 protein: CACQGTEAFF

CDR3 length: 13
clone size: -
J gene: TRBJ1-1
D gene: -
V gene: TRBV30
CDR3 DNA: TGTGCCTGGAGTGTACAAGTGAACACTGAAGCTTTCTTT
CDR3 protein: CAWSVQVNTEAFF

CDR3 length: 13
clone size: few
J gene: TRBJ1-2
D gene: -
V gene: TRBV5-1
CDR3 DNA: TGCGCCAGCAGCTTGGGGGTAGGCTATGGCTACACCTTC
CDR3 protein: CASSLGVGYGYTF

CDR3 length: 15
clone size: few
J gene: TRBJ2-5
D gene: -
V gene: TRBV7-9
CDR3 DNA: TGTGCCAGCAGCAAAAGGGGGGACTGGCAAGAGACCCAGTACTTC
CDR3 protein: CASSKRGDWQETQYF

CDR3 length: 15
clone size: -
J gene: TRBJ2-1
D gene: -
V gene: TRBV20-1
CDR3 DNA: TGCAGTGCTCCCGCGGGTTGGCCTTGGGGCAATGAGCAGTTCTTC
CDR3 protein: CSAPAGWPWGNEQFF

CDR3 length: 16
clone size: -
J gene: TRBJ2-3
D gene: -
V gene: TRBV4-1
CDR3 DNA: TGCGCCAGCAGCCAAGAACTGGCGGGGGCCACAGATACGCAGTATTTT
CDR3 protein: CASSQELAGATDTQYF

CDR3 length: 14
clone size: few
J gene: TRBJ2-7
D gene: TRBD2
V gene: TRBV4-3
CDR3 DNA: TGCGCCAGCAGCCAAGCGGGAGGGCCGTACGAGCAGTACTTC
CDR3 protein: CASSQAGGPYEQYF

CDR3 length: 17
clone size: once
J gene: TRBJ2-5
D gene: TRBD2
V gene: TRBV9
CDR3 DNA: TGTGCCAGCAGCGTAGGAACTAGCGGGGGGTACCAAGAGACCCAGTACTTC
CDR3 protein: CASSVGTSGGYQETQYF

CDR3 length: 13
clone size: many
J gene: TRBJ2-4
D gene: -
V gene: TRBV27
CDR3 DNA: TGTGCCAGCGCAGGTGGGGCCAAAAACATTCAGTACTTC
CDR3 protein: CASAGGAKNIQYF

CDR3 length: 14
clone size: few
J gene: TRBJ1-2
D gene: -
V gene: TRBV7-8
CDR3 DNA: TGTGCCAGCAGCTTAGGCCCCGGAGACTATGGCTACACCTTC
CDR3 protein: CASSLGPGDYGYTF

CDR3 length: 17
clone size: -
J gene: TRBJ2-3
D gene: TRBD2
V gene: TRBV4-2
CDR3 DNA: TGTGCCAGCAGCCAAGATACTAGCGGGGGCCTCGGCGATACGCAGTATTTT
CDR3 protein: CASSQDTSGGLGDTQYF

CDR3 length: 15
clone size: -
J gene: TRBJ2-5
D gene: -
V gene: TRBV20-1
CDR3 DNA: TGCAGTGCTAGCCCGATGAGCAGTGGAGGAGAGACCCAGTACTTC
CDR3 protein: CSASPMSSGGETQYF

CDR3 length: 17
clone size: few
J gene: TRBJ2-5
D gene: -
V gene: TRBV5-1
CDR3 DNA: TGCGCCAGCAGCTTGGATCGGGTGGGGGGACCTCAAGAGACCCAGTACTTC
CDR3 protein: CASSLDRVGGPQETQYF

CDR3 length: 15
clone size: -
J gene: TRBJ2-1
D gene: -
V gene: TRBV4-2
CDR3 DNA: TGTGCCAGCAGCCTCCGACAGGAAACCTACAATGAGCAGTTCTTC
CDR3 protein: CASSLRQETYNEQFF

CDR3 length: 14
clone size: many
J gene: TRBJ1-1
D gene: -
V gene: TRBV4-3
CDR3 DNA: TGCGCCAGCAGCCAAGGGGTTGCGAACACTGAAGCTTTCTTT
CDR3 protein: CASSQGVANTEAFF

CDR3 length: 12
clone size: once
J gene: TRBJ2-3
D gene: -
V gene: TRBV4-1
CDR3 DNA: TGCGCCAGCAGCCAAGATTCAGATACGCAGTATTTT
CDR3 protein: CASSQDSDTQYF

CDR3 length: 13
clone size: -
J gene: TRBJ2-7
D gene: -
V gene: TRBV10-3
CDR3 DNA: TGTGCCATCACCCCCGGGACGGCCTACGAGCAGTACTTC
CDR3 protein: CAITPGTAYEQYF

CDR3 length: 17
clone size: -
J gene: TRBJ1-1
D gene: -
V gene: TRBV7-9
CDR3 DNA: TGTGCCAGCAGGACAACCGAGACAGTCCAGTGGGACACTGAAGCTTTCTTT
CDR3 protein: CASRTTETVQWDTEAFF

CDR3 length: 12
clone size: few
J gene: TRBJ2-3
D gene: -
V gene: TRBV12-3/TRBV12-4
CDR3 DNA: TGTGCCAGCAGCTCAGGGGATAGGACGCAGTATTTT
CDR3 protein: CASSSGDRTQYF

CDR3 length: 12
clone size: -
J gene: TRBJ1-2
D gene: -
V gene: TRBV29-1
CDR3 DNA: TGCAGCGTTGACGGGAATAACTATGGCTACACCTTC
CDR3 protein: CSVDGNNYGYTF

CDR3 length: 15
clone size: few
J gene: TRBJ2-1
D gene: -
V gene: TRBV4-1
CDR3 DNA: TGCGCCAGCAGCCAAGATCGGAATAGCTACAATGAGCAGTTCTTC
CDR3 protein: CASSQDRNSYNEQFF

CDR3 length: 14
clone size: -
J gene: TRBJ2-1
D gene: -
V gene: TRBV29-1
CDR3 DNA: TGCAGCGTTGTCAGGAGGGGGAAGGGAAATGAGCAGTTCTTC
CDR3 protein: CSVVRRGKGNEQFF

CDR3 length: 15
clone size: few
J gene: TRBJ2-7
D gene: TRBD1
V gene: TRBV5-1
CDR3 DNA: TGCGCCAGCAGCTCCGAGGGGACAGCTCCCTACGAGCAGTACTTC
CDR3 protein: CASSSEGTAPYEQYF

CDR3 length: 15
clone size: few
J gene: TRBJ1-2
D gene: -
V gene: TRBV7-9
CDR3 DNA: TGTGCCGGAGATGATATGGGCTCGGGAAGCTATGGCTACACCTTC
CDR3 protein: CAGDDMGSGSYGYTF

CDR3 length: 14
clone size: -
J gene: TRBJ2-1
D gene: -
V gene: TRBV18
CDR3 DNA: TGTGCCAGCTCACCCCAGGAGTCGGCGGACGAGCAGTTCTTC
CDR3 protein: CASSPQESADEQFF

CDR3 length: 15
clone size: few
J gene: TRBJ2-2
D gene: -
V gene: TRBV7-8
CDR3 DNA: TGTGCCAGCAGCTTAGCGAAGGACCTCACCGGGGAGCTGTTTTTT
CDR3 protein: CASSLAKDLTGELFF

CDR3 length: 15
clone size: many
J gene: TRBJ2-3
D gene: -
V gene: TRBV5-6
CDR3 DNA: TGTGCCAGCAGCTCCGGGACCTCCAAGGGAGATACGCAGTATTTT
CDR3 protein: CASSSGTSKGDTQYF

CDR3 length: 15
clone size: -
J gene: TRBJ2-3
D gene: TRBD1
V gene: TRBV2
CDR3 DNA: TGTGCCAGCAGTCCCGGGACAGCTAGCACAGATACGCAGTATTTT
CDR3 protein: CASSPGTASTDTQYF

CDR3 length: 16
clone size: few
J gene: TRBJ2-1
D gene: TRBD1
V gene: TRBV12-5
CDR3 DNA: TGTGCTAGTGGTTTGGTACTGGGACAGGGAAAAAATGAGCAGTTCTTC
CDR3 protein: CASGLVLGQGKNEQFF

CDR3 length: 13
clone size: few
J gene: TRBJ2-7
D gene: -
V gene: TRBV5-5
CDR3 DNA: TGTGCCAGCAGCTTGGATCTTCCCTACGAGCAGTACTTC
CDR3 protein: CASSLDLPYEQYF

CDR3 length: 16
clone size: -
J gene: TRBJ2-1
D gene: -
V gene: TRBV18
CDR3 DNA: TGTGCCAGCTCACCACTCGGGGCAGGGACGGGCAATGAGCAGTTCTTC
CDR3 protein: CASSPLGAGTGNEQFF

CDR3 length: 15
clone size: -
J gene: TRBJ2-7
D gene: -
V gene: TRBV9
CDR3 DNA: TGTGACAGCAGCGTAGCTACAGGGTTCGCCTACGAGCAGTACTTC
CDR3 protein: CDSSVATGFAYEQYF

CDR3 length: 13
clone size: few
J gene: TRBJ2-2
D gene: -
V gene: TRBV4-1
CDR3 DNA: TGCGCCAGCAGCCCCGGACCCACCGGGGAGCTGTTTTTT
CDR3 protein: CASSPGPTGELFF

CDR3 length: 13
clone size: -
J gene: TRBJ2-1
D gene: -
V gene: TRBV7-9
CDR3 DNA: TGTGCCAGCAGCTTAGAACAGGACAATGAGCAGTTCTTC
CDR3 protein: CASSLEQDNEQFF

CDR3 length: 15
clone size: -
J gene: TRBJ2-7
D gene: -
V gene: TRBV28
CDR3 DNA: TGTGCCAGCAGTTCTCAGAGACACGGGTCCTACGAGCAGTACTTC
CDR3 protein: CASSSQRHGSYEQYF

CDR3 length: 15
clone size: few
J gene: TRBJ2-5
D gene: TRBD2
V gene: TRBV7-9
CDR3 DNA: TGTGCCAGCAGCGTCGGGACTAGCGGGGGAGAGACCCAGTACTTC
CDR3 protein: CASSVGTSGGETQYF

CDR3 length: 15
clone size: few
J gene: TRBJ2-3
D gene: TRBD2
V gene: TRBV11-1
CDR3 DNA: TGTGCCAGCAGCTCTAAAATAGCGGGCGCTGATACGCAGTATTTT
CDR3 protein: CASSSKIAGADTQYF

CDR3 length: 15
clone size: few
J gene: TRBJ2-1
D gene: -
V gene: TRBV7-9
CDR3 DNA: TGTGCCAGCAGTCCCGTCTTGGGCTCCGCCAATGAGCAGTTCTTC
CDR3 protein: CASSPVLGSANEQFF

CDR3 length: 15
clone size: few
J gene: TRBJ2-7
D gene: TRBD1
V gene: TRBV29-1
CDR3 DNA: TGCAGCGTTGAATGGGTGGGGACAGGGTCCTACGAGCAGTACTTC
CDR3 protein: CSVEWVGTGSYEQYF

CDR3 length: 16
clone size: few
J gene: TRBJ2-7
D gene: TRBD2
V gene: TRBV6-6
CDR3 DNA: TGTGCCAGCAGCCGCCCCAGCTGGCGGGAGAGTCTCGAGCAGTACTTC
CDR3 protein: CASSRPSWRESLEQYF

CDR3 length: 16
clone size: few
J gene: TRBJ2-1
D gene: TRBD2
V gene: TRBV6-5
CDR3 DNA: TGTGCCAGCAGTTACGGGCTAGCGGGAGAGTACAATGAGCAGTTCTTC
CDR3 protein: CASSYGLAGEYNEQFF

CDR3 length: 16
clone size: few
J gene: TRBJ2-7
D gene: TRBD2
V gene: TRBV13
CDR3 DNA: TGTGCCAGCAGCTTAGGCGCTGGGACCGGGGGGTTTGAGCAGTACTTC
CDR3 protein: CASSLGAGTGGFEQYF

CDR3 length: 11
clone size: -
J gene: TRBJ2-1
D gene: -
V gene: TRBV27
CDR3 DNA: TGTGCCAGCAGTTACAGCAATGAGCAGTTCTTC
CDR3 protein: CASSYSNEQFF